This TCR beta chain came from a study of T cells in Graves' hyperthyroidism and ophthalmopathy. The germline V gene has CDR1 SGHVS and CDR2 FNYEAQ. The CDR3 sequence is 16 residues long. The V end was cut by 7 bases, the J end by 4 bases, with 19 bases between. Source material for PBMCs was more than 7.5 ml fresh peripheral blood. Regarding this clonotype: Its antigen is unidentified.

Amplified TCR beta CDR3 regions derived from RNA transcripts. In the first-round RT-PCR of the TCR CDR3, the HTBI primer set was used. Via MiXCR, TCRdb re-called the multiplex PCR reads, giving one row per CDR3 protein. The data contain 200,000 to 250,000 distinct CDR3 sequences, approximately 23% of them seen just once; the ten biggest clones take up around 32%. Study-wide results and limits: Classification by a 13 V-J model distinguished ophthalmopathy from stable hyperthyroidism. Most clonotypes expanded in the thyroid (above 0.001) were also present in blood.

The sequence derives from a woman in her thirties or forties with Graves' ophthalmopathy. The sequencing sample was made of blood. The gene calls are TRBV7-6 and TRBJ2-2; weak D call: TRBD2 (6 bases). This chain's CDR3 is CASTKYPNGGTGELFF. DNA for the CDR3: TGTGCCAGCACCAAATACCCGAACGGGGGCACCGGGGAGCTGTTTTTT.